Shown below are 27 T cell receptor beta chains from a single sample sequenced in a study of T-cell reconstitution after alpha-beta-depleted transplantation in children. TCRbeta library construction was performed incorporating unique molecular identifiers. Each CDR3 protein gets one entry after TCRdb re-called the PCR reads with MiXCR. The sample shows hundreds of thousands of distinct CDR3 sequences, about a tenth of them seen only once. Source: PBMCs, taken before TCRalphabeta/CD19-depleted stem cell transplant. Every receptor here comes from a boy in the first two years of life with acute myeloid leukemia, due to receive a stem cell transplant.

This clonotype was seen ten or more times. The chain links TRBV19 to TRBJ2-1, with TRBD1 matching over 9 bases. CDR1 LNHDA and CDR2 SQIVND come from the germline V gene (reference sequence). Trimming cost V 8 bases and J 7 bases; bases outside gene matches: 6. The CDR3 contains 13 residues. CDR3: CASGRDRVNEQFF. In DNA, the CDR3 is TGTGCCAGTGGCCGGGACAGGGTAAATGAGCAGTTCTTC.

This chain links TRBV9 with TRBJ2-3; TRBD2 agrees at 10 bases. CDR3 length: 15 residues. Per the germline V gene, CDR1 is SGDLS and CDR2 is YYNGEE. J was trimmed by 5 bases and V by 0 bases; bases with no gene match: 3. The CDR3 loop is CASSVGRTSGDTQYF. DNA of the CDR3: TGTGCCAGCAGCGTAGGACGGACTAGCGGAGATACGCAGTATTTT.

This clonotype was recorded many times. The chain is built from TRBV6-1 and TRBJ2-7, with 9 bases matching TRBD1. Germline V gene lookup returns CDR1 MNHNS and CDR2 SASEGT. Losses at the gene ends were 6 bases for V and 3 bases for J; bases not matched to a gene: 6. The CDR3 has 14 residues. The CDR3 coding sequence is TGTGCCAGCAGCCGGGACAGGGTCCACTACGAGCAGTACTTC. Translating gives CASSRDRVHYEQYF.

This clonotype appeared many times. V and J are TRBV13 and TRBJ1-5; weak D call: TRBD1 (6 bases). This CDR3 has 14 amino acids. Germline assignment: CDR1 PRHDT and CDR2 FYEKMQ (reference sequence). V gave up 5 bases and J gave up 3 bases, with 11 bases separating them. The CDR3 bases are TGTGCCAGCAGCATGGGACATCTCAATCAGCCCCAGCATTTT. This encodes CASSMGHLNQPQHF.

This clonotype was seen at least ten times. The chain carries TRBV12-3 or TRBV12-4 and TRBJ1-1; TRBD1 is a possible D gene (6 bases). V was cut by 7 bases and J by 2 bases, with 14 bases left in between. The CDR3 runs to 14 residues. Here the CDR3 reads CASIFGQPNTEAFF. The DNA for the CDR3 is TGTGCCAGCATCTTCGGACAGCCCAACACTGAAGCTTTCTTT.

At least ten counts were recorded for this clonotype. The chain links TRBV29-1 to TRBJ1-3; D gene ambiguous. The CDR3 loop spans 12 amino acids. V was shortened by 6 bases and J by 4 bases, with 10 bases between the two germline ends. Germline V lookup: CDR1 SQVTM, CDR2 ANQGSEA. CDR3 region: CSVTQTGNTIYF. The CDR3 nucleotides are TGCAGCGTGACCCAGACAGGAAACACCATATATTTT.

The V call is TRBV24-1, the J call TRBJ2-3; 7 nucleotides line up with TRBD1. With 4 bases clipped from V and 7 bases from J, the junction kept 13 bases outside the gene matches. Germline-derived CDR1 and CDR2 are KGHDR and SFDVKD. The CDR3 has 16 residues. The CDR3 loop reads CATSDTTGESLHTQYF. The CDR3 coding sequence is TGTGCCACCAGTGACACCACAGGGGAATCGCTCCATACGCAGTATTTT.

The CDR3 loop is CASSFVLAGVGNEQFF. CDR3 nucleotide sequence: TGTGCCAGCAGCTTCGTCCTAGCGGGAGTTGGCAATGAGCAGTTCTTC. J is TRBJ2-1 and V is TRBV11-3; TRBD2 matches at 10 bases. The CDR3 totals 16 residues. Unmatched junction bases numbered 8, after V lost 3 bases and J lost 6 bases. Germline-derived CDR1 and CDR2 are SGHNT and YENEEA.

This clonotype was seen more than once but under ten times. J is TRBJ2-3 and V is TRBV28; D possibly uses TRBD1 or TRBD2 (5 bases each). Germline-derived CDR1 and CDR2 are MDHEN and SYDVKM. V was cut by 7 bases and J by 0 bases, with 8 bases left in between. CDR3 size: 13 residues. The CDR3 sequence: CASTGDSTDTQYF. CDR3 DNA sequence: TGTGCCAGCACTGGGGACAGCACAGATACGCAGTATTTT.

A single count supports this clonotype. This rearrangement joins TRBV5-5 to TRBJ2-2; D remains ambiguous. CDR1 and CDR2 (germline): SGHKS, YYEKEE (reference sequence). V shed 0 bases and J shed 6 bases, with 9 bases lying between them. CDR3 size: 14 residues. The CDR3 is CASSLVLNSGELFF. The CDR3 DNA is TGTGCCAGCAGCTTGGTGCTCAACTCCGGGGAGCTGTTTTTT.

In DNA, the CDR3 is TGTGCCACCACATTTCAAGCGACTAATGAAAAACTGTTTTTT. Translation: CATTFQATNEKLFF. The chain carries TRBV28 and TRBJ1-4; the D is unclear. V lost 10 bases to trimming and J lost 2 bases, with 14 bases between them. The CDR3 is made up of 14 amino acids. Germline V gene data show CDR1 as MDHEN and CDR2 as SYDVKM.

This clonotype was recorded many times. This chain connects TRBV7-3 to TRBJ2-1; 7 bases are a match to TRBD2. This CDR3 comprises 15 residues. CDR1 and CDR2 (germline): SGHTA, FQGTGA. The ends lost 5 bases at V and 4 bases at J; junction bases unmatched: 8. The CDR3 protein is CASSLSSGAYNEQFF. CDR3 bases: TGTGCCAGCAGCCTTTCTAGCGGAGCGTACAATGAGCAGTTCTTC.

This clonotype was counted many times. The chain employs TRBV27 and TRBJ2-5; a weak D match, TRBD1 (6 bases). The V gene lost 1 base and the J gene lost 1 base, with 13 bases spanning the gap. This CDR3 contains 16 residues. The germline V gene encodes CDR1 MNHEY and CDR2 SMNVEV (reference sequence). This CDR3 reads CASSLYRDTFQETQYF. The DNA for the CDR3 is TGTGCCAGCAGTTTATACCGGGACACCTTCCAAGAGACCCAGTACTTC.

This clonotype has only a few counts. This rearrangement joins TRBV4-1 to TRBJ2-7, with TRBD2 as a possible D gene (5 bases). CDR1 is MGHRA and CDR2 is YSYEKL in the germline V gene. The CDR3 spans 15 residues. Trimming cost V 1 base and J 3 bases, with 13 bases left between them. In DNA, the CDR3 is TGCGCCAGCAGCCAAGGCACAGTTGGAGGCTACGAGCAGTACTTC. It yields the protein CASSQGTVGGYEQYF.

The J gene is TRBJ2-7, the V gene TRBV19; no definite D call. Trimming left V 1 base short and J 2 bases short, with 6 bases between. The CDR3 is made up of 13 amino acids. From germline, CDR1 is LNHDA and CDR2 SQIVND (reference sequence). The CDR3 sequence: CASSIAEPYEQYF. DNA for the CDR3: TGTGCCAGTAGTATAGCGGAACCCTACGAGCAGTACTTC.

This clonotype was seen ten or more times. This chain connects TRBV6-1 to TRBJ2-7; 7 bases are a match to TRBD2. The CDR3 loop spans 13 amino acids. Germline V lookup: CDR1 MNHNS, CDR2 SASEGT. V trimming: 7 bases; J trimming: 3 bases; junction bases outside the gene matches: 6. The DNA for the CDR3 is TGTGCCAGCACCTCCGGCGGGGGCTACGAGCAGTACTTC. Amino acids: CASTSGGGYEQYF.

This clonotype was detected many times. The chain links TRBV7-8 to TRBJ2-2; D is uncertain. Trimming pared 3 bases from V and 6 bases from J, leaving 11 bases between. Germline V gene sequence: CDR1 SGHVS, CDR2 FQNEAQ. The CDR3 loop spans 14 amino acids. Here the CDR3 DNA reads TGTGCCAGCAGCTTGGCCGAGCGAGCCGGGGAGCTGTTTTTT. This codes for CASSLAERAGELFF.

This clonotype was found many times. The V gene is TRBV7-6, the J gene TRBJ2-3; either TRBD1 or TRBD2 may fit D (5 bases each). V gave up 9 bases and J gave up 0 bases, with 13 bases separating them. The CDR3 extends over 14 amino acids. CDR1 and CDR2 from the germline V gene are SGHVS and FNYEAQ. CDR3 residues: CASLRDPSTDTQYF. DNA of the CDR3: TGTGCCAGTCTCCGGGACCCGAGCACAGATACGCAGTATTTT. The full variable domain, with the rest looked up from reference TRBV7-6 and TRBJ2-3, is GAGVSQSPRYKVTKRGQDVALRCDPISGHVSLYWYRQALGQGPEFLTYFNYEAQQDKSGLPNDRFSAERPEGSISTLTIQRTEQRDSAMYRCASLRDPSTDTQYFGPGTRLTVL.

This clonotype has more than one count but fewer than ten. The J gene is TRBJ1-1, the V gene TRBV6-1; D gene unclear. CDR1 is MNHNS, CDR2 SASEGT, per germline. V was pared by 6 bases and J by 4 bases, with 3 bases between. The CDR3 runs to 10 residues. CDR3 DNA: TGTGCCAGCAGGGTCACTGAAGCTTTCTTT. The encoded protein is CASRVTEAFF.

Many counts were recorded for this clonotype. The chain couples TRBV28 to TRBJ2-7, with D tentatively TRBD2 (5 bases). CDR1 is MDHEN and CDR2 is SYDVKM in the germline V gene. The germline V and J ends were trimmed by 2 bases and 3 bases, with 11 bases remaining between them. The CDR3 sequence is 14 residues long. The CDR3 is CASSLEGQIYEQYF. In nucleotides, the CDR3 is TGTGCCAGCAGTTTAGAGGGTCAGATCTACGAGCAGTACTTC.

This clonotype was counted ten times or more. The chain uses TRBV28 and TRBJ2-7; D might be TRBD1 or TRBD2, each matching 5 bases. The CDR3 is 13 amino acids. V shed 3 bases and J shed 3 bases, with 9 bases lying between them. Looked up from germline, CDR1 is MDHEN and CDR2 is SYDVKM. The chain's CDR3 is CASSFGTVYEQYF. The CDR3 region has the DNA TGTGCCAGCAGTTTTGGGACCGTCTACGAGCAGTACTTC.

This rearrangement joins TRBV18 to TRBJ2-1, with D possibly TRBD2 on 6 matching bases. With 5 bases removed from V and 4 bases from J, the gap between germline ends came to 12 bases. This CDR3 comprises 14 residues. From germline, CDR1 is KGHSH and CDR2 LQKENI. CDR3 coding DNA: TGTGCCAGCTCATTCACGGAGGGGTACAATGAGCAGTTCTTC. It is translated as CASSFTEGYNEQFF.

The V call is TRBV5-1, the J call TRBJ2-7, with D tentatively TRBD1 (8 bases). The V end lost 4 bases, the J end lost 2 bases, and 16 bases lay between the germline ends. In germline, CDR1 is SGHRS, CDR2 YFSETQ. This CDR3 has 15 residues. The chain's CDR3 is CASSHHRGGTYEQYF. In nucleotides, the CDR3 is TGCGCCAGCAGCCATCACAGGGGGGGGACCTACGAGCAGTACTTC.

Ten or more counts support this clonotype. The chain links TRBV6-2 or TRBV6-3 to TRBJ1-5; D is undetermined. Germline values: CDR1 MNHEY, CDR2 SVGEGT. V lost 2 bases to trimming and J lost 5 bases, with 13 bases between them. The CDR3 loop spans 15 amino acids. In DNA, the CDR3 is TGTGCCAGCAGTTACGAAGGAGGGTGGCATCAGCCCCAGCATTTT. This encodes CASSYEGGWHQPQHF.

This clonotype was counted a few times. This chain connects TRBV4-1 to TRBJ2-7; TRBD2 matches 9 bases. CDR1 is MGHRA, CDR2 YSYEKL, per germline. J lost 0 bases, V lost 0 bases, and 9 bases had no gene match. CDR3 length: 18 amino acids. The CDR3 bases are TGCGCCAGCAGCCAAGAAGGTAGCGGGGGACTCACCTCCTACGAGCAGTACTTC. The encoded protein is CASSQEGSGGLTSYEQYF.

This clonotype occurred many times. J is TRBJ2-1 and V is TRBV5-6; D uncertain. With 4 bases removed from V and 3 bases from J, the gap between germline ends came to 20 bases. Germline V gene lookup returns CDR1 SGHDT and CDR2 YYEEEE. The CDR3 length is 17 residues. The CDR3: CASSPDSVDPFYNEQFF. The CDR3 DNA sequence: TGTGCCAGCAGCCCTGATAGTGTGGACCCCTTCTACAATGAGCAGTTCTTC.

The J gene is TRBJ2-1, the V gene TRBV20-1; TRBD1 is a possible D gene (5 bases). This CDR3 has 13 residues. CDR1 and CDR2 (germline): DFQATT, SNEGSKA (reference sequence). V lost 0 bases and J 5 bases, leaving 8 bases between the germline ends. CDR3 residues: CSARDAGNNEQFF. CDR3 nucleotides: TGCAGTGCTAGAGACGCAGGGAACAATGAGCAGTTCTTC.